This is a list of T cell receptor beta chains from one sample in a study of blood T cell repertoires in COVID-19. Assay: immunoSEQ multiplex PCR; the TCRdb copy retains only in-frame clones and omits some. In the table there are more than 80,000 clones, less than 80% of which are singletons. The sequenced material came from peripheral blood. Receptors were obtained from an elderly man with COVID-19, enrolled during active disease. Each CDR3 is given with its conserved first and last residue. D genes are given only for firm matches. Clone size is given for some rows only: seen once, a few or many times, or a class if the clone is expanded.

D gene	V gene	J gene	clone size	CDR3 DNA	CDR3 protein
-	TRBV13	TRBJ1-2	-	TGTGCCAGCAGCGTACTGAATAACTATGGCTACACCTTC	CASSVLNNYGYTF
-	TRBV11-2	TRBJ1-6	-	TGTGCCAGCAGTGAGGGTCAGCTTGTTTCACCCCTCCACTTT	CASSEGQLVSPLHF
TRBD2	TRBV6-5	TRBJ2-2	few	TGTGCCAGCAGCTGGCTAGCGGGAGAGGCCGGGGAGCTGTTTTTT	CASSWLAGEAGELFF
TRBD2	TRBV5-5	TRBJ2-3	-	TGTGCCAGCAGCCTGGGGGACTACCGCACAGATACGCAGTATTTT	CASSLGDYRTDTQYF
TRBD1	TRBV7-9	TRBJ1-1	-	TGTGCCAGCAGCGTCGACAGGGAAACTGAAGCTTTCTTT	CASSVDRETEAFF
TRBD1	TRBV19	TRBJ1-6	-	TGTGCCAGTAGTATAGATTCGACAGGGCAGAATTCACCCCTCCACTTT	CASSIDSTGQNSPLHF
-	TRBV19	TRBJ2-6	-	TGTGCCATCACCTACGCCCTAGGCAGAGGCCGCTCTGGGGCCAACGTCCTGACTTTC	CAITYALGRGRSGANVLTF
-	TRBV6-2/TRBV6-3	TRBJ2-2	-	TGTGCCAGCAGTCCCTGGGAGCCCGGGGAGCTGTTTTTT	CASSPWEPGELFF
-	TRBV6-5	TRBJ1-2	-	TGTGCCAGCAGCCTCTCTGGGCGGGCTGGCTACACCTTC	CASSLSGRAGYTF
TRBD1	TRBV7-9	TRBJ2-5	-	TGTGCCAGCAGCCTCGGACAGGGGGAAGAGACCCAGTACTTC	CASSLGQGEETQYF
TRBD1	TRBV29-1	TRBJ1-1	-	TGCAGCGTGGGACAGGAGAACACTGAAGCTTTCTTT	CSVGQENTEAFF
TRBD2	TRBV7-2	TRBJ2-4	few	TGTGCCAGCAGCCTTAGGGGAGGGGCTACAAGGAGAGGCGAAAACATTCAGTACTTC	CASSLRGGATRRGENIQYF
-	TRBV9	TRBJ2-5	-	TGTGCCAGCAGCCCCCCGGAGACCCTAAAGACCCAGTACTTC	CASSPPETLKTQYF
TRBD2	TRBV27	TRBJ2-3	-	TGTGCCAGCAGTTTGGCTAGCGGGCCAAGGGGCACAGATACGCAGTATTTT	CASSLASGPRGTDTQYF
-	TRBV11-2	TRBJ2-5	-	TGTGCCAGCAGAGATAAGGGGTACCAAGAGACCCAGTACTTC	CASRDKGYQETQYF
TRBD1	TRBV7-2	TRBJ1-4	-	TGTGCCAGCAGCCCTCAGGGGGGTAATGAAAAACTGTTTTTT	CASSPQGGNEKLFF
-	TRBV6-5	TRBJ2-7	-	TGTGCCAGCAGTTCCCCGGGGTTAACCTACGAGCAGTACTTC	CASSSPGLTYEQYF
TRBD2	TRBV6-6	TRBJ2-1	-	TGTGCCAGCACCCCTAGCGGGAGTTCCTACAATGAGCAGTTCTTC	CASTPSGSSYNEQFF
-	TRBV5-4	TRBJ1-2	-	TGTGCCAGCAGCTTGGTGTCCACTCCGGGGGGGGTCTATGGCTACACCTTC	CASSLVSTPGGVYGYTF
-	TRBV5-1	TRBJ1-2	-	TGCGCCAGCAGAAACGGCGGGGGAGTCTCTAACTATGGCTACACCTTC	CASRNGGGVSNYGYTF
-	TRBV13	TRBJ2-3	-	TGTGCCAGCAGCAGCCGGGACTGGGTAGGAGATACGCAGTATTTT	CASSSRDWVGDTQYF
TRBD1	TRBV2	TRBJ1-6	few	TGTGCCAGCAGGGGGGACAGGGCCTCACCCCTCCACTTT	CASRGDRASPLHF
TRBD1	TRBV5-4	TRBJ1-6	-	TGTGCCAGCAGCATGGGGACAGGACGCCTAGGTTCACCCCTCCACTTT	CASSMGTGRLGSPLHF
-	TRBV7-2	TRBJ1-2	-	TGTGCCAGCAGCTTAGTTCCCCAACAGGGTCGGAATGGCTACACCTTC	CASSLVPQQGRNGYTF
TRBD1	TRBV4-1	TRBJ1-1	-	TGCGCCAGCAGCCAAGAGGGACAGAGGGCCACTGAAGCTTTCTTT	CASSQEGQRATEAFF
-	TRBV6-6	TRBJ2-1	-	TGTGCCAGCAGCCGGGGGACAGTGAGGGGAAACAATGAGCAGTTCTTC	CASSRGTVRGNNEQFF
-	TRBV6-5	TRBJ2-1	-	TGTGCCAGCAGTTCCCAAGGAGCCTACAATGAGCAGTTCTTC	CASSSQGAYNEQFF
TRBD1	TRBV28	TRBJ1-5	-	TGTGCCAGCACTTCGCCGGGACAGATTTTTCAGCCCCAGCATTTT	CASTSPGQIFQPQHF
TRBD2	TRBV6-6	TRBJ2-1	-	TGTGCCAGCATATTAGCGGGAACCTACAATGAGCAGTTCTTC	CASILAGTYNEQFF
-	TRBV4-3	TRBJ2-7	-	TGCGCCAGCAGCCAAGTACGGGACTCCTACGAGCAGTACTTC	CASSQVRDSYEQYF
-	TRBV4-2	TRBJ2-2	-	TGTGCCAGCAGCCCCATAGGACAGGGAGGGACCGGGGAGCTGTTTTTT	CASSPIGQGGTGELFF
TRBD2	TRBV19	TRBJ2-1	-	TGTGCCAGTAGTCCGCTAGCGGGAGTCTACAATGAGCAGTTCTTC	CASSPLAGVYNEQFF